The 30 T cell receptor beta chains given below trace back to one sample, sequenced in a study of shared clonotypes between healthy human individuals. Terminally differentiated effector memory CD45RA+ cells were excluded from the naive CD8 cells, which were CD45RO-negative and positively selected for CCR7. Sequencing used immunoSEQ multiplex PCR; TCRdb keeps in-frame clones, though not all of them. Of roughly 2,000,000 clones in the sample, approximately 95% were seen once. Sequencing input: naive CD8+ T cells sorted from blood. The receptor source for this set is a man younger than 35 in good health.

The chain couples TRBV10-3 to TRBJ2-3, with TRBD2 as a possible D gene (6 bases). Germline CDR1 is ENHRY and CDR2 is SYGVKD. CDR3 length equals 13 residues. Trimming removed 7 bases at V and 2 bases at J, with 10 bases between. The CDR3 sequence: CAIMEGTTDTQYF. CDR3 nucleotide sequence: TGTGCCATCATGGAGGGGACCACAGATACGCAGTATTTT.

The chain links TRBV9 to TRBJ2-3; 11 bases match TRBD2. Germline V gives CDR1 SGDLS, CDR2 YYNGEE. This CDR3 has 17 residues. V lost 3 bases, J lost 4 bases, and 10 bases stayed unmatched. The CDR3, as DNA: TGTGCCAGCAGCGAGAATAGCGGGGGGGCGGCCTCAGATACGCAGTATTTT. Its protein is CASSENSGGAASDTQYF.

J is TRBJ2-1 and V is TRBV4-1; 8 bases agree with TRBD2. The CDR3 consists of 15 residues. In germline, CDR1 is MGHRA, CDR2 YSYEKL. Trimming at V came to 3 bases and at J to 7 bases, leaving 8 bases not matched to a gene. The CDR3 sequence is CASSQASGGRNEQFF. CDR3 bases: TGCGCCAGCAGCCAGGCCTCGGGGGGGCGAAATGAGCAGTTCTTC.

Here the CDR3 reads CASSWANSYEQYF. The DNA for the CDR3 is TGTGCCAGCAGCTGGGCAAACTCCTACGAGCAGTACTTC. The J gene is TRBJ2-7, the V gene TRBV5-6, with D unclear. The CDR3 extends over 13 amino acids. Looked up from germline, CDR1 is SGHDT and CDR2 is YYEEEE. Deletions cut 3 bases from V and 0 bases from J, with 7 bases between.

As regards this clone: This sample also contains other DNA sequences that code for the same CDR3. The rearrangement uses TRBV28 and TRBJ2-1, with unresolved D. Trimming pared 3 bases from V and 3 bases from J, leaving 9 bases between. The CDR3 sequence is 14 residues long. Germline lookup yields CDR1 MDHEN and CDR2 SYDVKM. The CDR3 bases are TGTGCCAGCAGTTTGCCGGGTAGCTACAATGAGCAGTTCTTC. Amino acids: CASSLPGSYNEQFF.

The gene calls are TRBV27 and TRBJ1-5; the D gene is possibly TRBD1 (5 bases). CDR3 length: 15 amino acids. The germline V and J ends were trimmed by 5 bases and 3 bases, with 14 bases remaining between them. Germline V gene data show CDR1 as MNHEY and CDR2 as SMNVEV (reference sequence). The CDR3 region has the DNA TGTGCCAGCAGTAACCGAGCGGGGGACAATCAGCCCCAGCATTTT. Its protein product is CASSNRAGDNQPQHF.

The chain has TRBV19 and TRBJ2-7; D perhaps matches TRBD2 (6 bases). Trimming cost V 5 bases and J 3 bases, with 14 bases left between them. This CDR3 region has 14 residues. From germline, CDR1 is LNHDA and CDR2 SQIVND (reference sequence). The CDR3 DNA follows: TGTGCCAGTAGTCCCTGGGGGGAGCACTACGAGCAGTACTTC. This sequence encodes CASSPWGEHYEQYF. Complete variable domain (other parts from reference TRBV19 and TRBJ2-7): DGGITQSPKYLFRKEGQNVTLSCEQNLNHDAMYWYRQDPGQGLRLIYYSQIVNDFQKGDIAEGYSVSREKKESFPLTVTSAQKNPTAFYLCASSPWGEHYEQYFGPGTRLTVT.

The chain couples TRBV9 to TRBJ2-3; D is undetermined. Germline V gene lookup returns CDR1 SGDLS and CDR2 YYNGEE. The CDR3 is 15 residues long. The V and J ends lost 0 bases and 0 bases respectively, with 8 bases between them. This CDR3 reads CASSVGILSTDTQYF. The CDR3 DNA reads TGTGCCAGCAGCGTAGGAATACTCAGCACAGATACGCAGTATTTT.

The CDR3 DNA reads as TGTGCCAGCAGTTTTCCCGGATCGTTGTCCTACGAGCAGTACTTC. This translates into CASSFPGSLSYEQYF. The chain links TRBV28 to TRBJ2-7; D unresolved. This CDR3 region has 15 residues. The V end was cut by 3 bases, the J end by 1 base, with 13 bases between. Germline CDR1 MDHEN, CDR2 SYDVKM. Full variable domain (missing parts from reference TRBV28 and TRBJ2-7): DVKVTQSSRYLVKRTGEKVFLECVQDMDHENMFWYRQDPGLGLRLIYFSYDVKMKEKGDIPEGYSVSREKKERFSLILESASTNQTSMYLCASSFPGSLSYEQYFGPGTRLTVT.

The V and J genes are TRBV7-9 and TRBJ2-1; D is perhaps TRBD1 or TRBD2 (5 bases each). Germline-derived CDR1 and CDR2 are SEHNR and FQNEAQ (reference sequence). Trimming stripped 1 base from V and 5 bases from J, with 9 bases between. The CDR3 consists of 14 residues. The CDR3: CASSLVGPNNEQFF. Here the CDR3 DNA reads TGTGCCAGCAGCTTAGTGGGACCGAACAATGAGCAGTTCTTC.

The chain couples TRBV7-9 to TRBJ2-7, with 14 positions matching TRBD2. The germline V gene encodes CDR1 SEHNR and CDR2 FQNEAQ (reference sequence). The ends lost 6 bases at V and 4 bases at J; junction bases unmatched: 8. This CDR3 has 16 residues. CDR3 DNA sequence: TGTGCCAGCAGTCCAGGGACTAGCGGGAGTATGTACGAGCAGTACTTC. Its protein product is CASSPGTSGSMYEQYF.

This chain links TRBV4-1 with TRBJ1-3; unclear D gene. The CDR3 has 15 residues. CDR1 is MGHRA, CDR2 YSYEKL, per germline. V was clipped by 0 bases and J by 1 base, with 7 bases between them. The CDR3 protein is CASSQDADSGNTIYF. The CDR3 DNA sequence: TGCGCCAGCAGCCAAGACGCAGATTCTGGAAACACCATATATTTT.

About this clone: The sample holds other DNA sequences that translate to the same CDR3. The chain combines TRBV4-3 with TRBJ2-7; D is perhaps TRBD2 (5 bases). From germline, CDR1 is LGHNA and CDR2 YSLEER. The CDR3 extends over 13 amino acids. Trimming left V 0 bases short and J 4 bases short, with 7 bases between. Written as DNA, the CDR3 is TGCGCCAGCAGCCAAGATCGAGGGTACGAGCAGTACTTC. Its protein product is CASSQDRGYEQYF.

The chain employs TRBV27 and TRBJ2-7; 9 nucleotides align to TRBD1. Germline V CDR1 and CDR2: MNHEY, SMNVEV (reference sequence). There are 15 residues in the CDR3. After removal of 6 bases from V and 2 bases from J, the junction contained 8 bases not matched to a gene. The CDR3 loop is CASSWAGQGTYEQYF. The DNA for the CDR3 is TGTGCCAGCAGCTGGGCGGGACAGGGTACCTACGAGCAGTACTTC.

Only one count was recorded for this clone. The chain links TRBV14 to TRBJ2-2; unclear D gene. Germline assignment: CDR1 SGHDN and CDR2 FVKESK. The CDR3 sequence is 16 residues long. V was pared by 0 bases and J by 3 bases, with 11 bases between. This chain's CDR3 is CASSQDRRSDTGELFF. For the CDR3, the DNA is TGTGCCAGCAGCCAAGATCGTCGAAGCGACACCGGGGAGCTGTTTTTT.

This chain joins TRBV12-2 and TRBJ2-1; the table names TRBD1, a call not compared with the DNA. TRBV12-2 is marked as a pseudogene. This CDR3 region has 15 residues. The CDR3: CASRLGQGTSDEQFF. The DNA of the CDR3 is TGTGCAAGTCGCTTAGGGCAGGGGACCTCGGATGAGCAGTTCTTC.

The chain carries TRBV25-1 and TRBJ1-1; 7 nucleotides align to TRBD1. Germline values: CDR1 MGHDK, CDR2 SYGVNS. V lost 6 bases to trimming and J lost 0 bases; unmatched junction nucleotides: 10. The CDR3 is made up of 16 amino acids. This CDR3 reads CASSETGAHVNTEAFF. The CDR3 bases are TGTGCCAGCAGCGAAACAGGGGCCCATGTGAACACTGAAGCTTTCTTT.

This rearrangement joins TRBV5-6 to TRBJ1-2; D gene ambiguous. Trimming removed 2 bases from V and 2 bases from J, with 10 bases in between. Germline CDR1 SGHDT, CDR2 YYEEEE. CDR3 length equals 14 residues. The CDR3 region is CASSFIESNYGYTF. The CDR3 bases are TGTGCCAGCAGCTTTATCGAATCCAACTATGGCTACACCTTC.

The V gene is TRBV11-2, the J gene TRBJ2-2; D not certain. CDR3 size: 14 residues. The V and J ends lost 0 bases and 2 bases respectively, with 4 bases between them. Germline-derived CDR1 and CDR2 are SGHAT and FQNNGV. CDR3 protein: CASSLDINTGELFF. The CDR3 nucleotides read TGTGCCAGCAGCTTAGATATCAACACCGGGGAGCTGTTTTTT.

V and J are TRBV7-8 and TRBJ2-3; perhaps D is TRBD1 or TRBD2 (6 bases each). Per germline, CDR1 SGHVS and CDR2 FQNEAQ. V lost 4 bases and J 10 bases, leaving 15 bases between the germline ends. The CDR3 length is 13 residues. CDR3 sequence reads: CASSSPWGAAQYF. Written as DNA, the CDR3 is TGTGCCAGCAGCTCCCCTTGGGGGGCTGCGCAGTATTTT.

This clone appeared a single time. The CDR3 is CAWSSTASYEQYF. CDR3 in DNA: TGTGCCTGGAGTAGTACAGCCTCCTACGAGCAGTACTTC. The gene calls are TRBV30 and TRBJ2-7; D ambiguous. Trimming removed 2 bases at V and 0 bases at J, with 8 bases between. The CDR3 is 13 residues long. The V gene's germline CDR1 is GTSNPN and CDR2 SVGIG (reference sequence).

This chain uses TRBV25-1 with TRBJ2-7; D call uncertain. This CDR3 region has 13 residues. The V gene lost 3 bases and the J gene lost 3 bases, with 9 bases spanning the gap. Germline values: CDR1 MGHDK, CDR2 SYGVNS. The CDR3 DNA reads as TGTGCCAGCAGTGACCCGAGGAGCTACGAGCAGTACTTC. Its translation is CASSDPRSYEQYF.

The chain recombines TRBV5-4 with TRBJ1-1; unclear D gene. The CDR3 is made up of 13 amino acids. Per germline, CDR1 SGHNT and CDR2 YYREEE (reference sequence). The V gene lost 4 bases and the J gene lost 1 base, with 8 bases spanning the gap. This CDR3 reads CASSKAENTEAFF. DNA of the CDR3: TGTGCCAGCAGCAAAGCAGAGAACACTGAAGCTTTCTTT.

The V and J genes are TRBV2 and TRBJ2-3, with a tentative D call TRBD2 (6 bases). Germline V CDR1 and CDR2: SNHLY, FYNNEI. With 7 bases removed from V and 1 base from J, the gap between germline ends came to 12 bases. CDR3 length: 14 amino acids. CDR3 in DNA: TGTGCCAGCACTCCGTGGGGGGGCACAGATACGCAGTATTTT. Amino acids: CASTPWGGTDTQYF.

The CDR3 sequence is CASRLRTGWDTGELFF. CDR3 coding DNA: TGTGCCAGCAGACTTAGGACAGGGTGGGACACCGGGGAGCTGTTTTTT. This chain connects TRBV28 to TRBJ2-2; 8 nucleotides line up with TRBD1. Germline V lookup: CDR1 MDHEN, CDR2 SYDVKM. The ends lost 6 bases at V and 3 bases at J; junction bases unmatched: 9. This CDR3 is 16 amino acids long.

This chain connects TRBV11-2 to TRBJ1-1; 9 bases fit TRBD1. The CDR3 length is 13 residues. Germline V gene data show CDR1 as SGHAT and CDR2 as FQNNGV. V shed 1 base and J 8 bases; nucleotides not matched to a gene: 2. In nucleotides, the CDR3 is TGTGCCAGCAGCTTAGGGACAGGGGCCGAAGCTTTCTTT. It is translated as CASSLGTGAEAFF.

This chain uses TRBV23-1 with TRBJ1-5; 10 bases agree with TRBD1. TRBV23-1 has ORF status, its function being uncertain. The ends lost 0 bases at V and 5 bases at J; junction bases unmatched: 13. The CDR3 is 19 amino acids. The CDR3 DNA reads TGCGCCAGCAGTCAATCATCCTATGAAGACAGGGGGCTTTATCAGCCCCAGCATTTT. Translation: CASSQSSYEDRGLYQPQHF.

This clone is a singleton in its sample. This sample includes further DNA sequences coding for the same CDR3. The V and J genes are TRBV27 and TRBJ2-1, with TRBD2 identical over 10 bases. CDR3 size: 15 residues. Germline assignment: CDR1 MNHEY and CDR2 SMNVEV (reference sequence). The junction had 6 bases not matched to a gene; V was cut back by 6 bases and J by 4 bases. Here the CDR3 reads CASSPLAGAYNEQFF. CDR3 DNA: TGTGCCAGCAGCCCTCTAGCGGGAGCTTACAATGAGCAGTTCTTC.

As for this clone: Different DNA sequences within this sample yield the same CDR3. V usage is TRBV4-3 and J usage is TRBJ2-7, with D perhaps TRBD2 (5 bases). The V and J ends lost 0 bases and 2 bases respectively, with 8 bases between them. Germline V gene sequence: CDR1 LGHNA, CDR2 YSLEER. This CDR3 contains 14 residues. Here the CDR3 DNA reads TGCGCCAGCAGCCAAGATTGGGGAGCCTACGAGCAGTACTTC. Protein: CASSQDWGAYEQYF.

Points on this clone: Other DNA sequences of this sample code for an identical CDR3. The chain links TRBV4-1 to TRBJ2-7; D gene ambiguous. CDR1 is MGHRA and CDR2 is YSYEKL in the germline V gene. The V and J ends lost 0 bases and 4 bases respectively, with 13 bases between them. The CDR3 sequence is 15 residues long. The CDR3 sequence is CASSQDPGLTYEQYF. For the CDR3, the DNA is TGCGCCAGCAGCCAAGATCCTGGCCTTACGTACGAGCAGTACTTC.